This TCR beta chain stems from a study of blood T cell repertoires in COVID-19. Study details: Sites in the United States, Italy and Spain provided acute and convalescent COVID-19 samples. PBMCs, B-cell-depleted T cells, or T cells were the source of the cDNA or gDNA that made up the material.

Authors' analysis steps: Amplification of reference gene primers provided the estimated nucleated cell counts. TCRdb's copy holds only in-frame clones and misses some; the assay was immunoSEQ multiplex PCR. The DNA was the basis for D and trimming; V, J and clone size are from that table. The sample yields about 270,000 clones, around 91% seen once. After removal of 2 bases from V and 6 bases from J, the junction contained 9 bases not matched to a gene. Germline V gene sequence: CDR1 WNHNN, CDR2 SYGVQD (reference sequence). This CDR3 has 16 residues. This clone was picked up a small number of times. Adults between roughly 18 and 89 years of age took part from 24 US areas.

What was sequenced was PBMCs or T cells enriched from blood (not recorded which). The clonotype originates from a woman aged 18 to 35 who had recovered from COVID-19. The J gene is TRBJ2-1, the V gene TRBV10-1; 8 bases map to TRBD2. The CDR3 is CASSENTGGLRNEQFF. The DNA for the CDR3 is TGCGCCAGCAGTGAGAATACGGGGGGGCTTCGCAATGAGCAGTTCTTC.